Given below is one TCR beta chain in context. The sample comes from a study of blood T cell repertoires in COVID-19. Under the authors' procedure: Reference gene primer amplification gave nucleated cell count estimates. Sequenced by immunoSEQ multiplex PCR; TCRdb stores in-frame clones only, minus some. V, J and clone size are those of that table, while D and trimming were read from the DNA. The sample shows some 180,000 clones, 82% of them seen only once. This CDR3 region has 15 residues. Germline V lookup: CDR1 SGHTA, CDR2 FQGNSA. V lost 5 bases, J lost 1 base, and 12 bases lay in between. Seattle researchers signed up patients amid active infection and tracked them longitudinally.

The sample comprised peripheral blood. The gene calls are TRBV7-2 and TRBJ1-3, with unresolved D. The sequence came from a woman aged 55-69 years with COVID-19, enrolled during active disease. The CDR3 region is CASSLYSRSGNTIYF. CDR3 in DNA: TGTGCCAGCAGCCTATACAGTCGATCTGGAAACACCATATATTTT.